The next 18 T cell receptor beta chains were all read from a single sample in a study of blood T cell repertoires in COVID-19. TCRdb keeps only in-frame clones here, not all; method: immunoSEQ multiplex PCR. The data show 300,000 to 350,000 clones, about 90% seen once. Sequencing input: PBMCs or T cells enriched from blood (not recorded which). The receptors stem from a man aged 25 to 40 who had recovered from COVID-19.

The chain carries TRBV7-2 and TRBJ2-1; 8 bases align to TRBD1. Germline trimming cut 5 bases from V and 10 bases from J; bases unmatched to any gene: 7. CDR3 length: 13 residues. CDR1 and CDR2 from the germline V gene are SGHTA and FQGNSA. CDR3 amino acids: CASSQTGAGEQFF. CDR3 sequence (DNA): TGTGCCAGCAGCCAGACAGGGGCGGGCGAGCAGTTCTTC. The variable domain in full, with the rest retrieved from reference TRBV7-2 and TRBJ2-1, is GAGVSQSPSNKVTEKGKDVELRCDPISGHTALYWYRQSLGQGLEFLIYFQGNSAPDKSGLPSDRFSAERTGGSVSTLTIQRTQQEDSAVYLCASSQTGAGEQFFGPGTRLTVL.

CDR3 loop: CASSLESSSYNEQFF. The DNA of the CDR3 is TGTGCCAGCAGCTTAGAATCCAGCTCCTACAATGAGCAGTTCTTC. The chain combines TRBV11-3 with TRBJ2-1; no clear D gene. This CDR3 contains 15 residues. Trimming removed 0 bases from V and 0 bases from J, with 6 bases in between. Germline values: CDR1 SGHNT, CDR2 YENEEA. Drawing the rest from reference TRBV11-3 and TRBJ2-1, the complete variable domain is EAGVVQSPRYKIIEKKQPVAFWCNPISGHNTLYWYLQNLGQGPELLIRYENEEAVDDSQLPKDRFSAERLKGVDSTLKIQPAELGDSAVYLCASSLESSSYNEQFFGPGTRLTVL.

The chain recombines TRBV21-1 with TRBJ2-5; the listed D gene, TRBD1, was not tested against the DNA. TRBV21-1 constitutes a pseudogene. This CDR3 spans 17 amino acids. CDR3 region: CASSSRKGQGCQETQYF. CDR3 nucleotides: TGTGCCAGCAGCTCTCGTAAGGGACAGGGGTGCCAAGAGACCCAGTACTTC.

In this sample, this clone turned up once. This chain joins TRBV28 and TRBJ2-1, with D uncertain. Germline V CDR1 and CDR2: MDHEN, SYDVKM. The V gene lost 6 bases and the J gene lost 2 bases, with 17 bases spanning the gap. There are 16 residues in the CDR3. CDR3 DNA: TGTGCCAGCAGATTCCCCGGGTCTCAAGCCTACAATGAGCAGTTCTTC. Amino acid sequence: CASRFPGSQAYNEQFF.

This clone was found a few times. The V and J genes are TRBV19 and TRBJ1-2; D unclear. This CDR3 region has 12 residues. The ends were cut back, 1 base at V and 7 bases at J, with 7 bases in the middle. CDR1 is LNHDA and CDR2 is SQIVND in the germline V gene (reference sequence). CDR3 amino acids: CASSIAGIGYTF. For the CDR3, the DNA is TGTGCCAGTAGTATAGCGGGAATTGGCTACACCTTC.

This chain links TRBV18 with TRBJ2-5, with D maybe TRBD2 (6 bases). This CDR3 is built from 12 residues. Germline CDR1 reads KGHSH; CDR2 reads LQKENI. The ends were cut back, 9 bases at V and 5 bases at J, with 13 bases in the middle. The chain's CDR3 is CASRRGTETQYF. The DNA for the CDR3 is TGTGCCAGTAGGAGGGGCACGGAGACCCAGTACTTC.

The chain combines TRBV4-2 with TRBJ2-7; D is unresolved. Germline CDR1 and CDR2: LGHNA and YNFKEQ. There are 15 residues in the CDR3. V lost 4 bases and J 5 bases, leaving 18 bases between the germline ends. The CDR3 reads CASSPDFGNNDEQYF. The CDR3 DNA is TGTGCCAGCAGCCCCGACTTTGGAAACAACGACGAGCAGTACTTC.

V usage is TRBV24-1 and J usage is TRBJ2-2; TRBD1 agrees at 8 bases. The CDR3 spans 16 residues. Per the germline V gene, CDR1 is KGHDR and CDR2 is SFDVKD. Trimming took 4 bases from V and 4 from J; bases not matched to a gene: 7. The CDR3 DNA sequence: TGTGCCACCAGTGACAACGACAGGGGAGGCACCGGGGAGCTGTTTTTT. It yields the protein CATSDNDRGGTGELFF.

CDR3 sequence (DNA): TGTGCCAGCTCCCGGCTTGACAGGGACAATGAGCAGTTCTTC. Translating it yields CASSRLDRDNEQFF. J is TRBJ2-1 and V is TRBV18, with TRBD1 matching 7 bases. The CDR3 has 14 residues. V shed 6 bases and J 5 bases; nucleotides not matched to a gene: 7. Looked up from germline, CDR1 is KGHSH and CDR2 is LQKENI.

This chain joins TRBV7-9 and TRBJ2-3; TRBD2 might be the D (5 bases). The CDR3 loop spans 11 amino acids. CDR1 is SEHNR and CDR2 is FQNEAQ in the germline V gene (reference sequence). The V gene lost 8 bases and the J gene lost 6 bases, with 9 bases spanning the gap. The CDR3 sequence is CASRSADTQYF. As DNA, the CDR3 is TGTGCCAGCCGTAGCGCGGATACGCAGTATTTT. The full variable domain, its missing parts supplied by reference TRBV7-9 and TRBJ2-3, is DTGVSQNPRHKITKRGQNVTFRCDPISEHNRLYWYRQTLGQGPEFLTYFQNEAQLEKSRLLSDRFSAERPKGSFSTLEIQRTEQGDSAMYLCASRSADTQYFGPGTRLTVL.

The gene calls are TRBV6-5 and TRBJ1-3; D is uncertain. CDR1 MNHEY and CDR2 SVGAGI come from the germline V gene. V was cut by 6 bases and J by 4 bases, with 16 bases left in between. The length of the CDR3 is 15 residues. This CDR3 is CASRTPEGGGNTIYF. CDR3 coding DNA: TGTGCCAGCAGGACCCCCGAGGGAGGGGGAAACACCATATATTTT.

The chain employs TRBV18 and TRBJ2-2; the match to TRBD1 covers 10 bases. The CDR3 is 17 residues long. Germline lookup yields CDR1 KGHSH and CDR2 LQKENI. V shed 3 bases, J shed 2 bases, and the junction held 6 bases outside the gene matches. CDR3 sequence: CASSPTGGSLNTGELFF. The DNA of the CDR3 is TGTGCCAGCTCACCGACAGGGGGCTCCCTAAACACCGGGGAGCTGTTTTTT.

The rearrangement joins TRBV2 to TRBJ2-6, with 12 bases aligning to TRBD2. Germline lookup yields CDR1 SNHLY and CDR2 FYNNEI. This CDR3 is 17 amino acids long. Losses at the gene ends were 7 bases for V and 0 bases for J; bases not matched to a gene: 4. In DNA, the CDR3 is TGTGCCAGCAACCTAGCGGGGGGGCCCTCTGGGGCCAACGTCCTGACTTTC. Its protein is CASNLAGGPSGANVLTF.

The chain uses TRBV15 and TRBJ1-2; a possible D gene is TRBD1 (5 bases). Trimming took 0 bases from V and 5 from J, leaving 10 bases between them. There are 14 residues in the CDR3. Germline V gene data show CDR1 as LNHNV and CDR2 as YYDKDF (reference sequence). The CDR3 coding sequence is TGTGCCACCAGCAGAGATGCGGGGGGGTATGGCTACACCTTC. It translates to CATSRDAGGYGYTF.

This clone was counted once. The rearrangement links TRBV30 to TRBJ1-5; D might be TRBD1 (6 bases). Trimming shortened V by 4 bases and J by 6 bases, and 22 bases separated the two germline ends. Germline values: CDR1 GTSNPN, CDR2 SVGIG (reference sequence). This CDR3 comprises 16 residues. CDR3 region: CAWTPQGRPLGQPQHF. The CDR3 bases are TGTGCCTGGACCCCCCAGGGGCGCCCGCTCGGTCAGCCCCAGCATTTT.

This clone has only a few counts. The rearrangement links TRBV5-4 to TRBJ2-1, with D perhaps TRBD1 (6 bases). Between the trimmed V and J ends, which lost 0 bases and 0 bases, there was a span of 13 bases. Germline CDR1 reads SGHNT; CDR2 reads YYREEE (reference sequence). The CDR3 sequence is 17 residues long. CDR3 sequence reads: CASSLVSADSSYNEQFF. In DNA, the CDR3 is TGTGCCAGCAGCTTGGTGTCAGCGGACAGCTCCTACAATGAGCAGTTCTTC.

The chain couples TRBV6-5 to TRBJ1-1; unclear D gene. The germline V gene has CDR1 MNHEY and CDR2 SVGAGI. This CDR3 spans 13 amino acids. V lost 5 bases and J lost 4, with 11 bases in between. This CDR3 reads CASSIPQSTEAFF. The CDR3 bases are TGTGCCAGCAGTATTCCACAGAGCACTGAAGCTTTCTTT.

This chain uses TRBV30 with TRBJ1-6; TRBD1 aligns across 11 bases. The CDR3 contains 15 residues. Germline V lookup: CDR1 GTSNPN, CDR2 SVGIG (reference sequence). V trimming: 0 bases; J trimming: 14 bases; junction bases outside the gene matches: 9. This CDR3 is CAWSVVGQGVESLHF. CDR3 in DNA: TGTGCCTGGAGTGTAGTGGGACAGGGGGTTGAGTCCCTCCACTTT.